Described below is a single T cell receptor beta chain sequence and its context. Its antigen has not been determined. Base quality data are lacking; no much larger clone is found one base away. The entry originates in a study of human T cells and chemical hapten exposure (dated by TCRdb to the early 2020s). The study in broad terms: For sensitization, 2% DPC in acetone was applied to an approximately 2 cm by approximately 2 cm area of upper inner arm skin. Throughout the study period of 20 to 30 weeks, patients also received therapeutic DPC doses to the scalp every week. Patch testing on the upper back used Finn chambers containing 0.01% DPC, with scoring done after 6 days according to International Contact Dermatitis Research Group standards. Alopecia areata with under or over 50% scalp involvement, alopecia totalis and alopecia universalis were represented in the patient cohort, which was mostly female. The libraries were sequenced as a pool, and the TCR yield per sample differed mostly because of small variations in library volumes within the pool. In alopecia patients, the study followed how the peripheral blood TCR repertoire changed in vivo over primary and secondary sensitization to diphenylcyclopropenone (DPC), a hapten. Blood samples were taken from patients before sensitization (week 0) and then at 2, 6 and about 24 weeks after DPC sensitization. Under 30 alopecia patients gave blood for TCR sequencing at one to four time points (pre-sensitization, 2, 6 and 24 weeks). Study-level results and caveats: DPC sensitization did not change the number of TCRs with a frequency above 1 in 1000, and there was no evidence of changes in global repertoire structure. Compared with pre-sensitization or healthy control sets, expanded TCRs formed significantly more large CDR3 similarity clusters, which is consistent with antigen-driven responses. The number of PT1 expanded TCRs positively correlated with patch test score, significant at thresholds 8, 16 and 32 but not 4. Because every patient had alopecia, a presumed autoimmune disease, the patients' immune response might differ from that of healthy individuals. Repeated subsampling changed both the strength of the expansion versus patch-test correlation and the threshold at which that correlation became significant.

Taken from cysteine to phenylalanine, the CDR3 has 14 residues. Kept here is only the CDR3 DNA, which spans 42 bases and is read in frame from base 1. As encoded in the germline V gene, CDR1 is SNHLY while CDR2 is FYNNEI. V loses 2 bases, J loses 4 bases, and the germline ends lie 11 bases apart. Library generation was performed with RACE. TCRdb records NextSeq 500 as the sequencer. Library preparation attached unique molecular identifiers to individual cDNA molecules for quantitative, reproducible TCR counting. For every blood RNA sample, sequencing covered both the TCR alpha and TCR beta chains. As for how the authors treated the data: A median of around 100,000 TCRs per sample was observed, with a range of roughly 23,224 to 700,000. V, J and CDR3 annotation of the TCR reads was performed with the Decombinator software suite. Every sample was subsampled to the same number of TCRs (28,000) for the PS versus PT1 abundance plots. TCRs were defined as expanded if absent before sensitization and observed at least eight times at the 2-week time point. TCRdb's own reprocessing of the public reads used fastp at Q25 and MiXCR and kept productive beta chains. Here each entry gathers all rows of one CDR3 protein and keeps the most common genes and DNA. In this record, the V and J calls reflect TCRdb's handling and not the investigators' own analysis. The sample table lists 50,000 to 65,000 distinct CDR3 sequences, roughly 9.5% of them with a count of one. The ten largest account for roughly 17% of the sample.

In the paper's terms, the time point label means: patch test 3, about 24 weeks after DPC sensitization. The sample's treatment or condition, from its label and the paper: therapeutic diphenylcyclopropenone sensitization with weekly scalp DPC. Blood at each patch-test visit was drawn before the patch test was applied. Patients were eligible if aged 18 to 70, diagnosed with alopecia and judged suitable for DPC therapy, and pregnant patients were excluded. Unfractionated whole blood was collected in Tempus Blood RNA tubes, and total RNA was extracted from that blood. Sample: whole blood, taken in connection with sensitization to the hapten diphenylcyclopropenone (DPC). The sequence derives from a woman in her thirties or forties with alopecia areata. Some clones in this sample may be carry-over from other donors' samples. The V and J genes are TRBV2 and TRBJ1-1; the D gene is perhaps TRBD1, from 5 matching bases. Read as DNA, the sequence is TGTGCCAGCAGTGAATCGAGGGGACCCACTGAAGCTTTCTTT. The translation is CASSESRGPTEAFF.